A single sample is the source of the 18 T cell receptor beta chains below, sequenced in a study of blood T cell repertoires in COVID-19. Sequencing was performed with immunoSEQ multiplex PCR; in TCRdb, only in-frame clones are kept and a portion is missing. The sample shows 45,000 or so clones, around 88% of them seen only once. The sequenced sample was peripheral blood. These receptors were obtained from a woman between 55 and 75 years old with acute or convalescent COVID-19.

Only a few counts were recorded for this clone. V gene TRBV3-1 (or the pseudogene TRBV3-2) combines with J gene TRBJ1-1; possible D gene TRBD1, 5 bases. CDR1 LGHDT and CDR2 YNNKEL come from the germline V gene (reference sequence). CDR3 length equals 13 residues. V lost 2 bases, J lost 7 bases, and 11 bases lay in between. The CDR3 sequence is CASSQFAGNEAFF. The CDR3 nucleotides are TGTGCCAGCAGCCAATTCGCAGGGAATGAAGCTTTCTTT.

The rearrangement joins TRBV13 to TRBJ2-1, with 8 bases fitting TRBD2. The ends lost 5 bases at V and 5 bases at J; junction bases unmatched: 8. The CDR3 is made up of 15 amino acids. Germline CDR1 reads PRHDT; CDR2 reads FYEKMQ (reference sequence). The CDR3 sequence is CASSPQLAAHNEQFF. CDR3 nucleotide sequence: TGTGCCAGCAGCCCCCAACTAGCGGCCCACAATGAGCAGTTCTTC.

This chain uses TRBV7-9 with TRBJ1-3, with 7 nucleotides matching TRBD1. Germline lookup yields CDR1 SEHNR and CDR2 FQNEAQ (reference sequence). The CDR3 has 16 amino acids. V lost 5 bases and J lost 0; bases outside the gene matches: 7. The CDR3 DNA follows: TGTGCCAGCAGCCCCGAACCAGGGGGCTCTGGAAACACCATATATTTT. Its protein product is CASSPEPGGSGNTIYF.

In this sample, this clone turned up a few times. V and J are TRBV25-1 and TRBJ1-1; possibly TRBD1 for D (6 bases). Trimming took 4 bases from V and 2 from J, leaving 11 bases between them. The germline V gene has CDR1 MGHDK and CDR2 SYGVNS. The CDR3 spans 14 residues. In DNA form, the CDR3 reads TGTGCCAGCAGTGGCCCGACAGGAAACACTGAAGCTTTCTTT. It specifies CASSGPTGNTEAFF.

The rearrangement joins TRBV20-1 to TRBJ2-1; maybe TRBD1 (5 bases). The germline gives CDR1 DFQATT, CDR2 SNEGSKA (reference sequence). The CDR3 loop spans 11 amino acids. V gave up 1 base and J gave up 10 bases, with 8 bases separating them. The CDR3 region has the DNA TGCAGTGCTAGAGGACAGCAAGAGCAGTTCTTC. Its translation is CSARGQQEQFF.

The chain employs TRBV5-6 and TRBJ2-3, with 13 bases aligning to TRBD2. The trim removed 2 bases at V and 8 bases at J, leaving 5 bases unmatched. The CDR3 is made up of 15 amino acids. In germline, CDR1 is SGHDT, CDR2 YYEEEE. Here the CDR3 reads CASSLGLAGVLTQYF. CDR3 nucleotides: TGTGCCAGCAGCTTAGGACTAGCGGGAGTGCTTACGCAGTATTTT.

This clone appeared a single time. This CDR3 is CAISEMQRGETQYF. The CDR3 DNA is TGTGCCATCAGTGAGATGCAACGGGGTGAGACCCAGTACTTC. The rearrangement links TRBV10-3 to TRBJ2-5, with D possibly matching TRBD2 (5 bases). This CDR3 has 14 amino acids. V dropped 2 bases and J dropped 5 bases, with 12 bases sitting between them. CDR1 is ENHRY and CDR2 is SYGVKD in the germline V gene.

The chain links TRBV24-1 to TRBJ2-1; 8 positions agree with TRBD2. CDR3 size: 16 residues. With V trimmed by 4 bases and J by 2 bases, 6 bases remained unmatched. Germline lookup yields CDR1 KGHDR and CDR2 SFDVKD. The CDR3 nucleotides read TGTGCCACCAGTGACCTCCCTAGCGGGCCCTACAATGAGCAGTTCTTC. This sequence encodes CATSDLPSGPYNEQFF.

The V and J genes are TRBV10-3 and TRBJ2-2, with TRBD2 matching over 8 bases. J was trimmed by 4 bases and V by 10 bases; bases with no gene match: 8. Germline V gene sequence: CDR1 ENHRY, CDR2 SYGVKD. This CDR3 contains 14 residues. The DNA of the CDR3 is TGTGCCACCCGTGGAGCGGGGGCCACCGGGGAGCTGTTTTTT. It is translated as CATRGAGATGELFF.

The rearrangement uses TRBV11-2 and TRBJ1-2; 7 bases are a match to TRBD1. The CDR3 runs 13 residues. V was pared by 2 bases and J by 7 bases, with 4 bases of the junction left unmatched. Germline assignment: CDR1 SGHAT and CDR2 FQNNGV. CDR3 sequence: CASSLPTGSGYTF. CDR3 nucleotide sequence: TGTGCCAGCAGCTTACCGACAGGGTCTGGCTACACCTTC.

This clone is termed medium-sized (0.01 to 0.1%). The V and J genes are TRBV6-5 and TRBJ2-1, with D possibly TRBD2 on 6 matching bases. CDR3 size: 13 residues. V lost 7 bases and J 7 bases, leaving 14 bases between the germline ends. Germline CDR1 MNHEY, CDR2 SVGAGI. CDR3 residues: CASISGGLNEQFF. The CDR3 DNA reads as TGTGCCAGCATCTCCGGAGGGCTTAATGAGCAGTTCTTC.

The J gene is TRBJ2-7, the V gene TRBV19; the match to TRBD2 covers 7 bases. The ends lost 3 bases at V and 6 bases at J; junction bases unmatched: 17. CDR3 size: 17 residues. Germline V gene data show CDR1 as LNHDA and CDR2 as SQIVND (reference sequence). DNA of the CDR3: TGTGCCAGTAGTATCGGATCAGTGTTGGCCGGGGGGTGCGAGCAGTACTTC. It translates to CASSIGSVLAGGCEQYF.

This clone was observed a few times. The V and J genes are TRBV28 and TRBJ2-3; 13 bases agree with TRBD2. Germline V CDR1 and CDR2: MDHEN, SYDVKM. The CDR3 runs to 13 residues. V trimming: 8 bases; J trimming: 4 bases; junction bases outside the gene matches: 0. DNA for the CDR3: TGTGCCAGCGGACTAGCGGGAGCAGATACGCAGTATTTT. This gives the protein CASGLAGADTQYF.

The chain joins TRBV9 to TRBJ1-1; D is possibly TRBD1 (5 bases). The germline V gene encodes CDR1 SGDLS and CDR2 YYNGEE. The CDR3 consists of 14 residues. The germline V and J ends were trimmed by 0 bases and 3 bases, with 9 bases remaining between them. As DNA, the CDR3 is TGTGCCAGCAGCGTAGCCCCCAGGGACACTGAAGCTTTCTTT. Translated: CASSVAPRDTEAFF.

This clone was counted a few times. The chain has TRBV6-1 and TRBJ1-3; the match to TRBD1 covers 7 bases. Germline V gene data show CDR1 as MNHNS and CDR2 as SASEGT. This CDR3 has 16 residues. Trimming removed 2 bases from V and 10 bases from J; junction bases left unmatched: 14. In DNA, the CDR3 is TGTGCCAGCAGTGAACGGGACAGATCCCGAGGTACGACCATATATTTT. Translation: CASSERDRSRGTTIYF.

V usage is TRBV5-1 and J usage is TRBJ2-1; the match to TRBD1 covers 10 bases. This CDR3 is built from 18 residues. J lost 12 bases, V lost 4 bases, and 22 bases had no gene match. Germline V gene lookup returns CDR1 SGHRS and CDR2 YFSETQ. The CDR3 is CASSLGGPGQGSFAGQFF. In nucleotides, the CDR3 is TGCGCCAGCAGCCTAGGCGGTCCGGGACAGGGGAGTTTTGCAGGGCAGTTCTTC.

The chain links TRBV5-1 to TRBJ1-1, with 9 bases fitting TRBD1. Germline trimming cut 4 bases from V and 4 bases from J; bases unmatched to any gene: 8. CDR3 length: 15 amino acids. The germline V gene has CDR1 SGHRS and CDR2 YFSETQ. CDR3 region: CASSVQGALSTEAFF. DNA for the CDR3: TGCGCCAGCAGCGTACAGGGGGCGTTAAGCACTGAAGCTTTCTTT.

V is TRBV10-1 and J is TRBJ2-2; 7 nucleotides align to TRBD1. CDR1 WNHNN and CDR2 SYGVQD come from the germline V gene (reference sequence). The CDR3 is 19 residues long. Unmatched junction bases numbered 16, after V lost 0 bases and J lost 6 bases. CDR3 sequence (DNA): TGCGCCAGCAGTGAGTCCTCCCACGGTAGACAGGGTAGCGCCGGGGAGCTGTTTTTT. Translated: CASSESSHGRQGSAGELFF.